This TCR beta chain came from a study of OX40 agonist ivuxolimab in advanced cancers. As for the study in general: Three patients had partial responses: one hepatocellular carcinoma, two cutaneous melanoma.

Produced via immunoSEQ multiplex PCR; TCRdb's table is partial and in-frame only. The sample has approximately 62,000 clones; over 90% are singletons. Trimming removed 0 bases at V and 4 bases at J, with 9 bases between. Germline V gene sequence: CDR1 LNHNV, CDR2 YYDKDF (reference sequence). The CDR3 length is 14 residues. The sample here was CD4+ or CD8+ T cells sorted from blood, taken in a trial of the OX40 agonist ivuxolimab. This sequence originates from an adult with an advanced solid tumor such as melanoma, head and neck, liver or kidney cancer. V and J are TRBV15 and TRBJ1-2; D uncertain. The CDR3 is CATSREVGFYGYTF. The CDR3 region has the DNA TGTGCCACCAGCAGAGAAGTAGGATTCTATGGCTACACCTTC.